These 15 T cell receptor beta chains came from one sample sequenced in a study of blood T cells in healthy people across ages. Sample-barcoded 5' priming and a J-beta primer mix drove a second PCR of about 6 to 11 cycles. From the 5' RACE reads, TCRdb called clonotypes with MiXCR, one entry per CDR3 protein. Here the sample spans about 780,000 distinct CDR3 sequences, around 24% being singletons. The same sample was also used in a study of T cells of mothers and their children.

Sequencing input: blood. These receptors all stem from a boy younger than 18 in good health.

This CDR3 reads CAWSVLWSEQFF. DNA for the CDR3: TGTGCCTGGAGTGTACTATGGAGTGAGCAGTTCTTC. This chain links TRBV30 with TRBJ2-5; D ambiguous. The DNA end lines up better with TRBJ2-1; the J call may be wrong. Germline CDR1 and CDR2: GTSNPN and SVGIG (reference sequence). This CDR3 is 12 amino acids long.

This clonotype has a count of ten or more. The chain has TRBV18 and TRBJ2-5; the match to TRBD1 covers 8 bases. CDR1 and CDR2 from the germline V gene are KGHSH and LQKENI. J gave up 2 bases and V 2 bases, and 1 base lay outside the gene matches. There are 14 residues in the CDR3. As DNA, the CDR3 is TGTGCCAGCTCACCAGACAGGGGACAAGAGACCCAGTACTTC. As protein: CASSPDRGQETQYF.

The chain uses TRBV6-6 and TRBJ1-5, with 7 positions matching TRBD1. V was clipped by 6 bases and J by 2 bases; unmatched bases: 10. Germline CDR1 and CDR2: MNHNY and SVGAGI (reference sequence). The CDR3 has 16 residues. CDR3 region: CASRATGTLRNQPQHF. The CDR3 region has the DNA TGTGCCAGCAGAGCGACAGGGACCTTGCGCAATCAGCCCCAGCATTTT.

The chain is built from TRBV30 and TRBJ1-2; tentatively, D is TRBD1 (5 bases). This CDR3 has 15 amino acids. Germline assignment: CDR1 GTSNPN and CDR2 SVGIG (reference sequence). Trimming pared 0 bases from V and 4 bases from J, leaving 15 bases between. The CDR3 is CAWSVIWGVGYGYTF. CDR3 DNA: TGTGCCTGGAGTGTAATTTGGGGGGTTGGCTATGGCTACACCTTC.

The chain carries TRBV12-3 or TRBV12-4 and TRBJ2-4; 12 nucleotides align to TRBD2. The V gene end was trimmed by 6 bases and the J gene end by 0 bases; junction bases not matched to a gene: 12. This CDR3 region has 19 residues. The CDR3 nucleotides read TGTGCCAGCAGCCAGACTAGCGGGGGCCTAAAGGGAGCCAAAAACATTCAGTACTTC. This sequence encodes CASSQTSGGLKGAKNIQYF.

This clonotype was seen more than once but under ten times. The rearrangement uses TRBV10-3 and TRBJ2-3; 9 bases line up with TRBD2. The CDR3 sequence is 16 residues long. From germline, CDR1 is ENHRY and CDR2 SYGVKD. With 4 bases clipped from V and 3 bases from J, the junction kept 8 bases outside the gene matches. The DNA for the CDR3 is TGTGCCATCAGTGGGGGGCGGGGGGGCCGAACAGATACGCAGTATTTT. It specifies CAISGGRGGRTDTQYF.

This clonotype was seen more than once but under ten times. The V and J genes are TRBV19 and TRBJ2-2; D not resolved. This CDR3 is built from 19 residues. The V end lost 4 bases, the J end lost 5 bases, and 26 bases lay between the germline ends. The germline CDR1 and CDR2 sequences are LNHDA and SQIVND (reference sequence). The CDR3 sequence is CASSTRRRLAFQETGELFF. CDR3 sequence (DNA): TGTGCCAGTAGTACCCGACGACGTCTGGCTTTTCAAGAGACCGGGGAGCTGTTTTTT.

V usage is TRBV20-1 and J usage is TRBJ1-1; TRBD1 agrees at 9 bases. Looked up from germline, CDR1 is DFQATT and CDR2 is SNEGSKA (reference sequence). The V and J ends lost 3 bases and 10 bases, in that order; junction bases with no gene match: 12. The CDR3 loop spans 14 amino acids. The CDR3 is CSASIGQGTPGAFF. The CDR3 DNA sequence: TGCAGTGCTAGTATCGGACAGGGGACCCCCGGAGCTTTCTTT.

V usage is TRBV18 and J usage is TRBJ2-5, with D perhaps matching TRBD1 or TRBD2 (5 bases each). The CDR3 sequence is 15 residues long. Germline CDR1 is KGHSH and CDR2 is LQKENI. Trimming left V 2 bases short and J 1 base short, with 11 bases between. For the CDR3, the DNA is TGTGCCAGCTCACCATCTCGAGGGACCCAAGAGACCCAGTACTTC. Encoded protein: CASSPSRGTQETQYF.

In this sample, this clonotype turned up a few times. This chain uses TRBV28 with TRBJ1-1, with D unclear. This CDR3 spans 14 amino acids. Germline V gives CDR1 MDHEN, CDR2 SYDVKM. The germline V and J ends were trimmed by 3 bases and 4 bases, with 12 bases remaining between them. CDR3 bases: TGTGCCAGCAGTTTTCGCCTGCAGAGCACTGAAGCTTTCTTT. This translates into CASSFRLQSTEAFF.

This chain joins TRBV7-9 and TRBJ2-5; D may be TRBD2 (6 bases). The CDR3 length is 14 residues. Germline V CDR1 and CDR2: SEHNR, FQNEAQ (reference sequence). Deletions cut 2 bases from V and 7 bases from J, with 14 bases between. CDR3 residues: CASSLLREARTQYF. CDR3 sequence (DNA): TGTGCCAGCAGCTTATTGAGGGAGGCGCGGACCCAGTACTTC.

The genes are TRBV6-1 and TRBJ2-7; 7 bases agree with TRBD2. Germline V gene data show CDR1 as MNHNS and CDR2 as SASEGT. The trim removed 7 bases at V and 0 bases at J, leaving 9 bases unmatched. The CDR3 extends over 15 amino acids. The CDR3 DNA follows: TGTGCCAGCATCCCCCGGGGAGGGTTCTCCTACGAGCAGTACTTC. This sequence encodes CASIPRGGFSYEQYF.

The CDR3 protein is CASSPLVTGRETQYF. The CDR3 DNA sequence: TGTGCCAGCAGCCCGCTTGTTACAGGGAGAGAGACCCAGTACTTC. The chain uses TRBV5-5 and TRBJ2-5; maybe TRBD1 (6 bases). The CDR3 extends over 15 amino acids. Trimming stripped 4 bases from V and 4 bases from J, with 17 bases between. Per germline, CDR1 SGHKS and CDR2 YYEKEE (reference sequence).

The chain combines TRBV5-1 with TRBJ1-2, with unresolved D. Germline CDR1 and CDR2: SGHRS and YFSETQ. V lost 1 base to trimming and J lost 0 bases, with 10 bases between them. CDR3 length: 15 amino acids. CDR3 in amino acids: CASSLYRMTNYGYTF. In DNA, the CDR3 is TGCGCCAGCAGCTTGTACAGAATGACTAACTATGGCTACACCTTC.

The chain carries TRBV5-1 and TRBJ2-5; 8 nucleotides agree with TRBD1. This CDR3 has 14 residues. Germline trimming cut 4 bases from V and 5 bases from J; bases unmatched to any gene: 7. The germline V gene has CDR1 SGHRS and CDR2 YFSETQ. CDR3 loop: CASSPGQGSETQYF. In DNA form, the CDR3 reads TGCGCCAGCAGCCCCGGACAGGGCTCGGAGACCCAGTACTTC.